Listed here is a single TCR beta chain. These data originate in a study of blood T cell repertoires in COVID-19. The V gene's germline CDR1 is SGHRS and CDR2 YFSETQ. The CDR3 runs to 15 residues. Trimming shortened V by 4 bases and J by 6 bases, and 17 bases separated the two germline ends. TCRdb keeps only in-frame clones here, not all; method: immunoSEQ multiplex PCR. The table lists around 160,000 clones, roughly 80% of them singletons. The chain is built from TRBV5-1 and TRBJ2-4; D remains unclear. Sample: PBMCs or T cells enriched from blood (not recorded which). The receptor was derived from a man aged 50 to 59 who had recovered from COVID-19. CDR3 nucleotides: TGCGCCAGCAGCCTTAATTTAGACTCCTCAAACATTCAGTACTTC. It is translated as CASSLNLDSSNIQYF.